Reported below is one T cell receptor (beta chain). Clones were read by immunoSEQ multiplex PCR, and TCRdb kept only the in-frame ones, dropping some. The sample lists under 200,000 clones; more than 75% were seen once. CDR1 is SEHNR and CDR2 is FQNEAQ in the germline V gene (reference sequence). J was trimmed by 7 bases and V by 6 bases; bases with no gene match: 12. The length of the CDR3 is 14 residues. This sample was included in a study of blood T cell repertoires in COVID-19. Sequencing used PBMCs or T cells enriched from blood (not recorded which). The sequence derives from a man aged 35 to 55 with acute COVID-19. The chain combines TRBV7-9 with TRBJ2-7, with 7 positions matching TRBD2. For the CDR3, the DNA is TGTGCCAGCAGTCCCTTGGGGGGGTCGGGTGAGCAGTACTTC. Its translation: CASSPLGGSGEQYF.